These 2 T cell receptor beta chains share one sample of origin, sequenced in a study of blood T cell repertoires in COVID-19. The protocol was immunoSEQ multiplex PCR, while the TCRdb copy is restricted to in-frame clones and leaves out a portion. Of approximately 150,000 clones in the sample, just over 85% were seen once. The sequenced material came from peripheral blood. These receptor sequences come from a woman aged 55-70 years with acute or convalescent COVID-19.

Notes on this clone: This specimen includes other DNA sequences encoding the same CDR3. V is TRBV18 and J is TRBJ1-1, with D unclear. The V end lost 3 bases, the J end lost 1 base, and 6 bases lay between the germline ends. The germline CDR1 and CDR2 sequences are KGHSH and LQKENI. The CDR3 contains 13 residues. The CDR3 nucleotides are TGTGCCAGCTCACCGGCGGGGAACACTGAAGCTTTCTTT. Protein product: CASSPAGNTEAFF.

DNA of the CDR3: TGCGCCAGCAGCCAAGGAAATTCGGGGACAGGGGAAAGCTACACCTTC. As protein: CASSQGNSGTGESYTF. This sequence joins TRBV4-3 and TRBJ1-2; TRBD1 agrees at 10 bases. Germline V gives CDR1 LGHNA, CDR2 YSLEER. This CDR3 region has 16 residues. The ends lost 1 base at V and 9 bases at J; junction bases unmatched: 11.